Described below is a single TCR beta chain sequence and its context. It has no known antigen specificity. No qualities accompany the bases; no much larger clone lies one base away. The junction shows trimming of 5 bases on V and 4 bases on J, plus 14 bases between the germline ends. CDR1 and CDR2, looked up from the germline V gene (reference sequence), are SEHNR and FQNEAQ. Taken from cysteine to phenylalanine, the CDR3 has 14 residues. Solely the CDR3 DNA is kept, with 42 bases framed from the first base. The trial excluded patients who had a history of autoimmune disease or who were on systemic immunosuppression. Peripheral blood for TCR sequencing was collected from all dose cohorts at baseline, on cycle 4 day 1, and on cycle 7 day 1. The samples were taken from a phase I, first-in-human, multicenter, open-label dose-escalation trial of ivuxolimab. Adults with locally advanced or metastatic head and neck squamous cell, hepatocellular, melanoma or renal cell carcinoma were enrolled in the trial. Before TCR sequencing, CD4+ and CD8+ T cells were separately sorted from peripheral blood.

The sample comes from a study of OX40 agonist ivuxolimab in advanced cancers. Study-level background: Ivuxolimab, which targeted the costimulatory receptor OX40 (CD134), was an agonistic, fully human IgG2 monoclonal antibody. Intravenous ivuxolimab was administered to patients every 2 weeks at six dose levels: 0.01, 0.1, 0.3, 1.5, 3 and 10 mg/kg. Among the approximately 54 dose-escalation patients, around 20 had hepatocellular carcinoma, roughly 15 melanoma, 9 renal cell carcinoma and 9 head and neck cancer. In the dose-escalation cohort, more than 80% of patients were male, and the mean age was 60 years with a range of about 20 to 80. Prior anti-PD-1, anti-PD-L1 or anti-CTLA-4 therapy was permitted, and checkpoint inhibitors had been received by roughly two fifths of dose-escalation patients. Partial responses occurred in three dose-escalation patients, of whom one had hepatocellular carcinoma and two had cutaneous melanoma. The point of sequencing TCRbeta in the periphery was to test whether ivuxolimab changed TCR sequence diversity and drove clonal T-cell expansion. The paper covers the monotherapy dose-escalation part of the phase I ivuxolimab trial, which included N of about 50 patients. Study-wide conclusions, independent of this receptor: In the 0.1-3.0 mg/kg groups, partial responders had among the lowest normalized peripheral clonal expansion, particularly in CD8+ T cells. Clonal expansion of both CD4+ and CD8+ blood T cells was observed from baseline to week 6 at doses 0.1 to 3.0 mg/kg. Low levels of normalized T-cell clonal expansion were also seen in some patients who did not respond. After ivuxolimab, CD8+ T cells had more expanded clones than CD4+ T cells on average. The antigen specificity of the clonally expanded peripheral T cells was not determined.

Genomic DNA was isolated from the sorted cells so that the TCRbeta CDR3 region could be sequenced. The immunoSEQ Assay was used for sequencing of TCRbeta CDR3 regions. TCRdb provides this immuneACCESS table in a form limited to in-frame rearrangements. Some clones are lacking; in checked studies, under half of them reflect an unresolved V gene, and why the rest are absent is not known. This sample lists 55,000 to 65,000 clones; roughly 92% were detected once. About 17% of the sample is in the top ten clones. Recombination connected TRBV7-9 to TRBJ1-2, with TRBD1 tentatively as D gene (6 bases match). This material consisted of CD4+ or CD8+ T cells sorted from blood, taken in a trial of the OX40 agonist ivuxolimab. This receptor was identified in an adult with an advanced solid tumor such as melanoma, head and neck, liver or kidney cancer. The CDR3 here reads CASSLQGHFYGYTF. Here is the DNA: TGTGCCAGCAGCCTACAGGGACACTTCTATGGCTACACCTTC. The full variable domain, with segments outside the CDR3 supplied by the reference TRBV7-9 and TRBJ1-2 proteins, appears as DTGVSQNPRHKITKRGQNVTFRCDPISEHNRLYWYRQTLGQGPEFLTYFQNEAQLEKSRLLSDRFSAERPKGSFSTLEIQRTEQGDSAMYLCASSLQGHFYGYTFGSGTRLTVV.